The TCR beta chain described here comes from a study of radiation and T cells in renal cell carcinoma. The method was immunoSEQ multiplex PCR; TCRdb's version includes in-frame clones alone and lacks a portion of them. The sample consists of some 150,000 clones, 86% of them appearing once. Looked up from germline, CDR1 is KGHSH and CDR2 is LQKENI. The CDR3 covers 14 residues. Deletions cut 0 bases from V and 6 bases from J, with 8 bases between. Time point reported: blood 4 weeks post-SBRT, at nephrectomy. Treatment here: 15 Gy SBRT to primary tumor, nephrectomy 4 weeks later. The V and J genes are TRBV18 and TRBJ1-4, with D perhaps TRBD1 (5 bases). This specimen was blood, taken from a patient whose treatment included radiotherapy and nephrectomy. The sequence derives from a woman in her forties or fifties with renal cell carcinoma. The CDR3 sequence is CASSPPVGDEKLFF. The CDR3 region has the DNA TGTGCCAGCTCACCACCAGTAGGGGATGAAAAACTGTTTTTT.